This entry lists 4 T cell receptor beta chains sequenced from one sample in a study of regulatory T cells in long-lasting Graves disease. To make TCR beta libraries, researchers used iRepertoire HTBI primers and Arm-PCR of CDR3 regions. Via MiXCR, TCRdb re-called the multiplex PCR reads, giving one row per CDR3 protein. The data hold approximately 440,000 distinct CDR3 sequences, with less than 25% observed a single time. Time point indicated: persistent/refractory GD, antithyroid drugs over 5 years with positive TRAb. The authors made the TCR library using RNA they extracted from PBMCs. Sequencing was performed on peripheral blood mononuclear cells (PBMCs), taken when the disease was refractory, from a patient treated with antithyroid drugs. Receptor source: a female donor with Graves disease.

This clonotype was counted between two and nine times. The chain employs TRBV7-3 and TRBJ2-2; D might be TRBD2 (6 bases). The CDR3 consists of 15 residues. Germline V lookup: CDR1 SGHTA, CDR2 FQGTGA. The germline V and J ends were trimmed by 1 base and 4 bases, with 10 bases remaining between them. The CDR3 loop is CASSLSSGGTGELFF. CDR3 nucleotide sequence: TGTGCCAGCAGCTTAAGTTCCGGGGGCACCGGGGAGCTGTTTTTT.

This clonotype has just one count. The rearrangement joins TRBV2 to TRBJ2-5; D possibly corresponds to TRBD2 (6 bases). CDR3 size: 17 residues. Germline loops: CDR1 SNHLY, CDR2 FYNNEI. The V and J ends lost 10 bases and 2 bases respectively, with 26 bases between them. The CDR3 bases are TGTGCCACCAGGAAGCGGGTCGAGGCAGGAAGTCAAGAGACCCAGTACTTC. Encoded protein: CATRKRVEAGSQETQYF.

In its sample, this clonotype was seen many times. The V gene is TRBV28, the J gene TRBJ2-7, with no clear D. The CDR3 totals 16 residues. CDR1 is MDHEN, CDR2 SYDVKM, per germline. The V end was cut by 6 bases, the J end by 6 bases, with 24 bases between. The CDR3 DNA reads as TGTGCCAGCAGGGCTAGGGCTGGAGTGATCCTCTCCGAGCAGTACTTC. Translating it yields CASRARAGVILSEQYF.

Points on this clonotype: Mismatch with germline at one junction end may stem from a read error. DNA of the CDR3: TGTGCCATCAGTGAACTAGCGAAGGAGACCCAGTACTTC. Protein sequence: CAISELAKETQYF. The rearrangement joins TRBV6-1 to TRBJ2-5, with 7 bases fitting TRBD2. This CDR3 region has 13 residues. Germline V CDR1 and CDR2: MNHNS, SASEGT.